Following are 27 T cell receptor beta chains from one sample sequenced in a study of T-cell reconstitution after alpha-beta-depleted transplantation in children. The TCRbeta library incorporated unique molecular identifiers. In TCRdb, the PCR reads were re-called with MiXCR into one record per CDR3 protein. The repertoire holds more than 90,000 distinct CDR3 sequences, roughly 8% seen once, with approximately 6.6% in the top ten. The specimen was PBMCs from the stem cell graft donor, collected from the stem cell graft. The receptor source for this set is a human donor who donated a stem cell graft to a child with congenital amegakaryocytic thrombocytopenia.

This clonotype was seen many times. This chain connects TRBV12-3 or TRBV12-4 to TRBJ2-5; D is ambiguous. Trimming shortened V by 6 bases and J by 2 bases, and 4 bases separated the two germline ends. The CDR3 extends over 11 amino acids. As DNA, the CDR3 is TGTGCCAGCAGCCTACAAGAGACCCAGTACTTC. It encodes CASSLQETQYF.

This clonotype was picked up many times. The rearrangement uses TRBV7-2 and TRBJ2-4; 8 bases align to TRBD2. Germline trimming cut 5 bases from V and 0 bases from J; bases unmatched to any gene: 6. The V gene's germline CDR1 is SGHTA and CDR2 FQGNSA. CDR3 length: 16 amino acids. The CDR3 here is CASSAGTRLAKNIQYF. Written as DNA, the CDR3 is TGTGCCAGCAGCGCAGGGACTAGACTAGCCAAAAACATTCAGTACTTC.

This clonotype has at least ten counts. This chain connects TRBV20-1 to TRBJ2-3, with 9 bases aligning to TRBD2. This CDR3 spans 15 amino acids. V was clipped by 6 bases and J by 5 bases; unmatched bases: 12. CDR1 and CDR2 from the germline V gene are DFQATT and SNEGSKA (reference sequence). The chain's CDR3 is CSAPPGGRGGDTQYF. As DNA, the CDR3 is TGCAGTGCGCCACCGGGCGGGAGGGGAGGAGATACGCAGTATTTT.

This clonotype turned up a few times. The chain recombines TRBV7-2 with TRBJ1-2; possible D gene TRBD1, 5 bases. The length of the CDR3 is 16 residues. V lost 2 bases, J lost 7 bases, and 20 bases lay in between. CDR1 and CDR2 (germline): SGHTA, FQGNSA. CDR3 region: CASSLFLGGSSIGYTF. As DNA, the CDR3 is TGTGCCAGCAGCTTATTCTTGGGGGGAAGCAGTATTGGCTACACCTTC.

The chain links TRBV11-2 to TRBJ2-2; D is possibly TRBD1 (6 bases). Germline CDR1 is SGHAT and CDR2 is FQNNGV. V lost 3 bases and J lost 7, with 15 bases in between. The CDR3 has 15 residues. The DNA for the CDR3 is TGTGCCAGCAGCTTCAGGGGCGCGTCCGACGGGGAGCTGTTTTTT. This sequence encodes CASSFRGASDGELFF.

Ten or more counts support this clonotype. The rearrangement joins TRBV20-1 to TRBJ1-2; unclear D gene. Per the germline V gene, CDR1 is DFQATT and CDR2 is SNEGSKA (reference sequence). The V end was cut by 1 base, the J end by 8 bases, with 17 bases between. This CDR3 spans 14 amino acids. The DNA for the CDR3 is TGCAGTGCTAGAGCTCGTGGTGGTGGCAGAGGCTACACCTTC. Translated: CSARARGGGRGYTF.

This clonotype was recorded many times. CDR3 nucleotides: TGTGCCAGCAGCCGAGGACGGGATACGCAGTATTTT. Amino acid sequence: CASSRGRDTQYF. V is TRBV7-9 and J is TRBJ2-3, with D uncertain. This CDR3 contains 12 residues. Germline-derived CDR1 and CDR2 are SEHNR and FQNEAQ (reference sequence). The V end was cut by 5 bases, the J end by 6 bases, with 9 bases between.

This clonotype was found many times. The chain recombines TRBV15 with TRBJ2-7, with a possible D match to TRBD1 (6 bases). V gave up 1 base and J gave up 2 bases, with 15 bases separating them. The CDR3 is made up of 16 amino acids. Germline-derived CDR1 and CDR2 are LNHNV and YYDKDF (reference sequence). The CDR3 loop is CATSRVRDTPTYEQYF. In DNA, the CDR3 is TGTGCCACCAGCAGAGTCCGGGACACTCCGACCTACGAGCAGTACTTC. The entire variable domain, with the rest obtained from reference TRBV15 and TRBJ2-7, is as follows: DAMVIQNPRYQVTQFGKPVTLSCSQTLNHNVMYWYQQKSSQAPKLLFHYYDKDFNNEADTPDNFQSRRPNTSFCFLDIRSPGLGDTAMYLCATSRVRDTPTYEQYFGPGTRLTVT.

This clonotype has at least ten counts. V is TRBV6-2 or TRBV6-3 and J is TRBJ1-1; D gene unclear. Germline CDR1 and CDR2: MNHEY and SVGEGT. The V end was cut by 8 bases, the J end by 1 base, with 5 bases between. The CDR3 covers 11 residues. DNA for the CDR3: TGTGCCAGCGCAACGAACACTGAAGCTTTCTTT. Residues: CASATNTEAFF.

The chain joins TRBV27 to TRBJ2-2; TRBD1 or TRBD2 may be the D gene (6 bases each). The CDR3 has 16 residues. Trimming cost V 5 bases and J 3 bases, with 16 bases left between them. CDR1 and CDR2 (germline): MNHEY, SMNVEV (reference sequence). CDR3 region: CASSTEGGPYTGELFF. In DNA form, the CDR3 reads TGTGCCAGCAGTACCGAAGGGGGGCCCTACACCGGGGAGCTGTTTTTT.

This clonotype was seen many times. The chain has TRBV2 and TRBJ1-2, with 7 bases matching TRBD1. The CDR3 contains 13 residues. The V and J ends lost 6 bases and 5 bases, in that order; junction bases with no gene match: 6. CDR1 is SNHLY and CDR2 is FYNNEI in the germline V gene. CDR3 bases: TGTGCCAGCAGGCTGGGACAGCGTTATGGCTACACCTTC. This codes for CASRLGQRYGYTF.

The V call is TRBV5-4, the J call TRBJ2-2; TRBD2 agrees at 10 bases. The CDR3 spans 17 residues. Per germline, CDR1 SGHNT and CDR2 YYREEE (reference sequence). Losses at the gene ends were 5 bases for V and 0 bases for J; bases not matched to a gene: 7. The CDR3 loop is CASRRRAGGPNTGELFF. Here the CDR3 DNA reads TGTGCCAGCAGGCGGAGAGCGGGAGGGCCGAACACCGGGGAGCTGTTTTTT.

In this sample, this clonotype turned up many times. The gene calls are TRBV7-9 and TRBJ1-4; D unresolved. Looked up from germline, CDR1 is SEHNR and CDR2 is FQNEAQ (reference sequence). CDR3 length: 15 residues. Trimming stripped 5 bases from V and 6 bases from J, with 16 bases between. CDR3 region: CASSDQREEYEKLFF. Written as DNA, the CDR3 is TGTGCCAGCAGCGACCAGAGGGAGGAATATGAAAAACTGTTTTTT.

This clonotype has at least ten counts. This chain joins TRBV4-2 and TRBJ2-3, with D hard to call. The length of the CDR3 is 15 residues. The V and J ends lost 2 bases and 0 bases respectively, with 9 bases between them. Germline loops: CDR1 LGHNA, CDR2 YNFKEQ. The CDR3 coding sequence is TGTGCCAGCAGCCAATCAACGGATAGCACAGATACGCAGTATTTT. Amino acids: CASSQSTDSTDTQYF.

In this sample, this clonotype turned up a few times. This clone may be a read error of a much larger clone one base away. In DNA form, the CDR3 reads TGTGCCAGCAGTTCAGGGGGGGACACTGAAGCTTTCTTT. This translates into CASSSGGDTEAFF. The chain carries TRBV28 and TRBJ1-1, with TRBD1 identical over 7 bases. Germline V CDR1 and CDR2: MDHEN, SYDVKM. The CDR3 covers 13 residues. With V trimmed by 4 bases and J by 3 bases, 2 bases remained unmatched.

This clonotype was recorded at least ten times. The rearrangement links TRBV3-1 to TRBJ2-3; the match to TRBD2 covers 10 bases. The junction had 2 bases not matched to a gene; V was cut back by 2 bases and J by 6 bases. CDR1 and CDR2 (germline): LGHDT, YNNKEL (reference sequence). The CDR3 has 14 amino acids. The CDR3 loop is CASSQLAGEDTQYF. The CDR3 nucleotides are TGTGCCAGCAGCCAACTAGCGGGGGAGGATACGCAGTATTTT.

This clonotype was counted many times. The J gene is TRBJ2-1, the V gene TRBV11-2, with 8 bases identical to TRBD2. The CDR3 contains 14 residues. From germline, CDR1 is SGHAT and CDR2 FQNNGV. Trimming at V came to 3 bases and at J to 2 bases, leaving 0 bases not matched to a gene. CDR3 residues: CASSFSGTYNEQFF. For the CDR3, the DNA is TGTGCCAGCAGCTTTAGCGGGACCTACAATGAGCAGTTCTTC. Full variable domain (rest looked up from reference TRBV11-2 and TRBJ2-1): EAGVAQSPRYKIIEKRQSVAFWCNPISGHATLYWYQQILGQGPKLLIQFQNNGVVDDSQLPKDRFSAERLKGVDSTLKIQPAKLEDSAVYLCASSFSGTYNEQFFGPGTRLTVL.

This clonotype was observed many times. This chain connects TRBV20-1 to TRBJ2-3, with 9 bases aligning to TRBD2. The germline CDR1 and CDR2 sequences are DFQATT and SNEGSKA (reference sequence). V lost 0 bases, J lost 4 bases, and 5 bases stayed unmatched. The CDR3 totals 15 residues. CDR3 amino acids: CSARDGRGGPDTQYF. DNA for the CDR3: TGCAGTGCTAGAGATGGGCGGGGGGGCCCAGATACGCAGTATTTT.

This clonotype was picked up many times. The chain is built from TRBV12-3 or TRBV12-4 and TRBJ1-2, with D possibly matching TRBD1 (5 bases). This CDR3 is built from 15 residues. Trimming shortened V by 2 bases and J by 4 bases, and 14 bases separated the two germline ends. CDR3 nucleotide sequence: TGTGCCAGCAGTTTACGGGGCACTGGGCTCTATGGCTACACCTTC. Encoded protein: CASSLRGTGLYGYTF.

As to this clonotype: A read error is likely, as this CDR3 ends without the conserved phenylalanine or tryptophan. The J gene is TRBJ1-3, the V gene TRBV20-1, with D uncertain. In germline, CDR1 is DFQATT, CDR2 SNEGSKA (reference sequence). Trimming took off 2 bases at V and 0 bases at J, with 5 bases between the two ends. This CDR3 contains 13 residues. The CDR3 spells CSARLPSGNTIYL. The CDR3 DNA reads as TGCAGTGCTAGACTTCCCTCTGGAAACACCATATATTTG.

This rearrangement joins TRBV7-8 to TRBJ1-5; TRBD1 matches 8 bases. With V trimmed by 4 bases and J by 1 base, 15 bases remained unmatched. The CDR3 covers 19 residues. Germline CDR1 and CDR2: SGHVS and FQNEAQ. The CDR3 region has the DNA TGTGCCAGCAGCTCTTCTCGGGACAGGTTTACAGAGAGCAATCAGCCCCAGCATTTT. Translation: CASSSSRDRFTESNQPQHF.

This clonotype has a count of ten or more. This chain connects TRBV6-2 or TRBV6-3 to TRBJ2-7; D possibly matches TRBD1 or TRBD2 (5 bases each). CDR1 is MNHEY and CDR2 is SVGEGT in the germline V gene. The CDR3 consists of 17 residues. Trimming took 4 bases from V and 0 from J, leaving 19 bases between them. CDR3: CASSSGRVLQSSYEQYF. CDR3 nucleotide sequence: TGTGCCAGCAGTTCGGGACGGGTCCTACAAAGCTCCTACGAGCAGTACTTC.

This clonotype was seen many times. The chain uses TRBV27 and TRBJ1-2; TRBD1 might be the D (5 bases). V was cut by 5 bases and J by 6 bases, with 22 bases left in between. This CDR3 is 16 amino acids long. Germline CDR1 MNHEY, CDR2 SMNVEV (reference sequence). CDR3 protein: CASSPSYPQGDHGYTF. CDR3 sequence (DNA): TGTGCCAGCAGTCCGTCATATCCCCAGGGAGACCATGGCTACACCTTC.

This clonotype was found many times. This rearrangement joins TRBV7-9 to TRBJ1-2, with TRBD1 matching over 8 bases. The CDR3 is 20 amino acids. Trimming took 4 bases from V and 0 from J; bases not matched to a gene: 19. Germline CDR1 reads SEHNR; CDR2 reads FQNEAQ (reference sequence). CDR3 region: CASSYLRKLDRAEANYGYTF. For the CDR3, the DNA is TGTGCCAGCAGCTACCTCCGGAAATTGGACAGGGCCGAAGCTAACTATGGCTACACCTTC.

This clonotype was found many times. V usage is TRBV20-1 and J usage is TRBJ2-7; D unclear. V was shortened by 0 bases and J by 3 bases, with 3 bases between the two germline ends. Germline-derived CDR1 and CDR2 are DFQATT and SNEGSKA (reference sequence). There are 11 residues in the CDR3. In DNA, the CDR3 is TGCAGTGCTAGAGAAATCTACGAGCAGTACTTC. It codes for CSAREIYEQYF.

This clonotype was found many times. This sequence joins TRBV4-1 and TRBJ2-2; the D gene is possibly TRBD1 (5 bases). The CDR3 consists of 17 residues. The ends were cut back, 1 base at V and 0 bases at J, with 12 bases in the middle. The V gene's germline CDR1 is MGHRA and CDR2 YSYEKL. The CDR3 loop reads CASSQGPRQTNTGELFF. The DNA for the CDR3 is TGCGCCAGCAGCCAAGGTCCTCGACAGACGAACACCGGGGAGCTGTTTTTT.

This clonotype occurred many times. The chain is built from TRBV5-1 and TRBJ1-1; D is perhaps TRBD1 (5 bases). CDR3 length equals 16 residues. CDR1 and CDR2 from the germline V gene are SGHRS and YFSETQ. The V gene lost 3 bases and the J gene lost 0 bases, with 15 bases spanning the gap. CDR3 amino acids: CASSWGGGEMNTEAFF. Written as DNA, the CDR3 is TGCGCCAGCAGCTGGGGCGGTGGAGAGATGAACACTGAAGCTTTCTTT.